This entry concerns a single T cell receptor beta chain. This specimen comes from a study of blood T cell repertoires in COVID-19. Using immunoSEQ multiplex PCR, the repertoire was profiled, and TCRdb retains in-frame clones only, with some absent. This table holds under 250,000 clones, approximately 90% found once. The CDR3 runs to 14 residues. V lost 4 bases, J lost 2 bases, and 4 bases stayed unmatched. In germline, CDR1 is SGHTA, CDR2 FQGNSA. This rearrangement joins TRBV7-2 to TRBJ1-2, with 7 positions matching TRBD1. The source is a woman aged 40 to 50 with acute or convalescent COVID-19. Sequenced input: peripheral blood. The CDR3 DNA reads TGTGCCAGCAGCTCACAGACAGGGAACTATGGCTACACCTTC. Its translation is CASSSQTGNYGYTF.